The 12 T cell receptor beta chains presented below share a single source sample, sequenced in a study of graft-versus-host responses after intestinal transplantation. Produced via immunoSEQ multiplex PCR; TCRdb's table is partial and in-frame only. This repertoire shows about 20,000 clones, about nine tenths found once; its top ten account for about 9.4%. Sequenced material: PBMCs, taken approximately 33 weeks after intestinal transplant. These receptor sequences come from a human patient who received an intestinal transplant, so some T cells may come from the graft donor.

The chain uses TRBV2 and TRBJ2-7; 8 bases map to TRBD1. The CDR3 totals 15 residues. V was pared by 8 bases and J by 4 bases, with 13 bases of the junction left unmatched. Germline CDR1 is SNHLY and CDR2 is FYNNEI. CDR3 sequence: CASLTPGQEFYEQYF. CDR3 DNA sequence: TGTGCCAGCTTAACCCCGGGACAGGAATTTTACGAGCAGTACTTC.

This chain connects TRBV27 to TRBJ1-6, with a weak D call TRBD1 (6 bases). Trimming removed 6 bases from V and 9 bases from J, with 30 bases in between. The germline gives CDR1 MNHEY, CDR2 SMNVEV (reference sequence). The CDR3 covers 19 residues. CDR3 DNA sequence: TGTGCCAGCAGGGGGGGAACAGGGAGATTTTTTAGATCTAGTTCACCCCTCCACTTT. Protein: CASRGGTGRFFRSSSPLHF.

Here the CDR3 DNA reads TGTGCCAGCAGCTTAGGACTATCTCTTAGTGAGCAGTTCTTC. It translates to CASSLGLSLSEQFF. The chain recombines TRBV7-2 with TRBJ2-1; possibly TRBD2 for D (5 bases). Germline-derived CDR1 and CDR2 are SGHTA and FQGNSA. V was shortened by 1 base and J by 9 bases, with 13 bases between the two germline ends. The CDR3 has 14 residues. Together with reference TRBV7-2 and TRBJ2-1, the CDR3 gives the full variable domain: GAGVSQSPSNKVTEKGKDVELRCDPISGHTALYWYRQSLGQGLEFLIYFQGNSAPDKSGLPSDRFSAERTGGSVSTLTIQRTQQEDSAVYLCASSLGLSLSEQFFGPGTRLTVL.

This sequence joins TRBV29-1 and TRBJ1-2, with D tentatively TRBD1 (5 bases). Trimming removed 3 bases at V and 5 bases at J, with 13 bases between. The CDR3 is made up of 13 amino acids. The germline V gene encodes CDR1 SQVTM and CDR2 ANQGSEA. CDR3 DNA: TGCAGCGTTGATGGTAGGGACTCTTATGGCTACACCTTC. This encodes CSVDGRDSYGYTF.

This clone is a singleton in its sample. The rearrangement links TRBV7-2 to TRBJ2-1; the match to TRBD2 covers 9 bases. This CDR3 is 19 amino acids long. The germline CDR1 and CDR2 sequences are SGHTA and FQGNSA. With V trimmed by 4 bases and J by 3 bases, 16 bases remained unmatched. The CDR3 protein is CASSYPSGEPSYNYNEQFF. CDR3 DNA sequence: TGTGCCAGCAGCTACCCTAGCGGGGAACCCTCCTACAACTACAATGAGCAGTTCTTC.

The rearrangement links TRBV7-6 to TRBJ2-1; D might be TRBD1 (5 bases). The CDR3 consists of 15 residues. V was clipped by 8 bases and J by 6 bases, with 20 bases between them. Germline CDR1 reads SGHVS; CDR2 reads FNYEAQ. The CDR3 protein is CASQRGGLIGNEQFF. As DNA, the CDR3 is TGTGCCAGCCAAAGGGGCGGTCTAATCGGCAATGAGCAGTTCTTC.

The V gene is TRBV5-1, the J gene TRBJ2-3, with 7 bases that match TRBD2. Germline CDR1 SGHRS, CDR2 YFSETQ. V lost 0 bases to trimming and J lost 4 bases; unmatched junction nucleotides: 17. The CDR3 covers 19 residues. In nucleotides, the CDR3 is TGCGCCAGCAGCTTGGTTTCCGTTGAGATAGCGGGTATCCCAGATACGCAGTATTTT. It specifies CASSLVSVEIAGIPDTQYF.

Here the CDR3 DNA reads TGTGCCTGGATGGTCAGTAACACTGAAGCTTTCTTT. Protein: CAWMVSNTEAFF. This chain joins TRBV30 and TRBJ1-1; D is ambiguous. The germline V gene encodes CDR1 GTSNPN and CDR2 SVGIG (reference sequence). The CDR3 is 12 amino acids. Trimming removed 4 bases at V and 2 bases at J, with 8 bases between.

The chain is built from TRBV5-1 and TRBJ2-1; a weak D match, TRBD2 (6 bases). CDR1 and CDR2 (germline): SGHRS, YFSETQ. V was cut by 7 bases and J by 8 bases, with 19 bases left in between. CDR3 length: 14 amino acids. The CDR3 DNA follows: TGCGCCAGCTCAAACAGTCGACTAGACGATGAGCAGTTCTTC. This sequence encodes CASSNSRLDDEQFF.

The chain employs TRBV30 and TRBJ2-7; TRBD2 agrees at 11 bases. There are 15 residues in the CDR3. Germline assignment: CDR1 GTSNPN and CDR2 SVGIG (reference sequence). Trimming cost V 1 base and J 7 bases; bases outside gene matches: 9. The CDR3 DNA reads TGTGCCTGGAGTGACCATAGCGGGGGGGCTAATGAGCAGTACTTC. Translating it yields CAWSDHSGGANEQYF.

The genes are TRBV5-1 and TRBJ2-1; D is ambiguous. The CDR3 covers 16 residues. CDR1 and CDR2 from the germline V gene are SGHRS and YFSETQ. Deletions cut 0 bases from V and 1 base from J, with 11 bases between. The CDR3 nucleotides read TGCGCCAGCAGCTTGGGATCGTCTGGTTCCTACAATGAGCAGTTCTTC. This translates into CASSLGSSGSYNEQFF.

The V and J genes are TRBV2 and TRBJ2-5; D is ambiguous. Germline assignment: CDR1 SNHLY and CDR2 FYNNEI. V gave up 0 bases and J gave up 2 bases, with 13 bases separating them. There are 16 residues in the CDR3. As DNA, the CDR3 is TGTGCCAGCAGTGAAGCCACTTCCCACGGTCAAGAGACCCAGTACTTC. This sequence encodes CASSEATSHGQETQYF.